A selection of T cell receptor beta chains follows, all from one sample in a study of early T cells in non-severe SARS-CoV-2 infection. MiXCR, run by TCRdb on the 5' RACE reads, gives a single entry per CDR3 protein. The data show tens of thousands of distinct CDR3 sequences, roughly 4.8% seen once. Sequenced material: whole blood. The origin of the receptors is an adult who was a healthcare worker with PCR-confirmed SARS-CoV-2 infection or an uninfected control (not recorded which). The CDR3 runs from the conserved cysteine through the conserved F or W. The D gene is left open where the match is weak. Only some rows state a clone size, as once, few, many or a class for expanded clones.

D gene | J gene | clone size | V gene | CDR3 DNA | CDR3 protein
- | TRBJ2-7 | many | TRBV12-3/TRBV12-4 | TGTGCCACCGCGCTGTCACTAGGTGGAAGGGACGAGCAGTACTTC | CATALSLGGRDEQYF
TRBD2 | TRBJ2-1 | many | TRBV6-6 | TGTGCCAGCATGCGGGGGTTTGAGCAGTTCTTC | CASMRGFEQFF
- | TRBJ1-1 | many | TRBV12-3/TRBV12-4 | TGTGCCAGCAGCCGGTCTAGGGGGGTAACTGAAGCTTTCTTT | CASSRSRGVTEAFF
- | TRBJ2-3 | - | TRBV2 | TGTGCCAACAGTGTCAGGGGAGGGAGCACAGATACGCAGTATTTT | CANSVRGGSTDTQYF
TRBD1 | TRBJ2-2 | - | TRBV29-1 | TGCAGCGTTAACAGGGGGTCCGGGGAGCTGTTTTTT | CSVNRGSGELFF
TRBD1 | TRBJ1-1 | many | TRBV29-1 | TGCAGCGGTGGACAGGTTCTGAACACTGAAGCTTTCTTT | CSGGQVLNTEAFF
TRBD2 | TRBJ2-1 | many | TRBV7-8 | TGTGCCAGCAGCTTAATGGTTGCTAGCGGGAGCTCCTACAATGAGCAGTTCTTC | CASSLMVASGSSYNEQFF
- | TRBJ2-2 | many | TRBV4-1 | TGCGCCAGCAGCCAAAGGGGCGGATGGGGAGGGGGCCTCCCTTCGAACACCGGGGAGCTGTTTTTT | CASSQRGGWGGGLPSNTGELFF
- | TRBJ2-5 | many | TRBV11-2 | TGTGCCAGCAGCGTGGGCCAGAGAAAAGAGACCCAGTACTTC | CASSVGQRKETQYF
- | TRBJ1-2 | few | TRBV5-4 | TGTGCCAGCAGCTCTACAGGGCGCTATGGCTACACCTTC | CASSSTGRYGYTF
TRBD1 | TRBJ1-1 | many | TRBV18 | TGTGCCAGCTCACAAGGACAGGGGACGAACACTGAAGCTTTCTTT | CASSQGQGTNTEAFF
TRBD2 | TRBJ2-3 | many | TRBV20-1 | TGCAGTGCCGGAGCCCCAGCGGGGGCCACAGATACGCAGTATTTT | CSAGAPAGATDTQYF
- | TRBJ2-2 | many | TRBV18 | TGTGCCAGCCCTACTAACACCGGGGAGCTGTTTTTT | CASPTNTGELFF
- | TRBJ1-6 | many | TRBV7-8 | TGTGCCAGCAGCTTAACCCGTGGAGACTCACCCCTCCACTTT | CASSLTRGDSPLHF
- | TRBJ2-5 | - | TRBV7-7 | TGTGCCAGCAGCCAAGGAGGGGGACAGAGGCAAGAGACCCAGTACTTC | CASSQGGGQRQETQYF
- | TRBJ2-1 | many | TRBV14 | TGTGCCAGCGGAGCCGCTCATGAGCAGTTCTTC | CASGAAHEQFF
- | TRBJ1-3 | many | TRBV7-9 | TGTGCCAGCAGCTTTCCTCAGGGTAGCTCTGGAAACACCATATATTTT | CASSFPQGSSGNTIYF
TRBD1 | TRBJ1-4 | - | TRBV4-1 | TGCGCCAGCAGCCGCACCGGGACAGGGCGAGAGGAAAAACTGTTTTTT | CASSRTGTGREEKLFF
- | TRBJ1-1 | many | TRBV10-2 | TGCGCCAGCAGTGAGTTCCAGACGGGCACTGAAGCTTTCTTT | CASSEFQTGTEAFF
TRBD1 | TRBJ2-1 | many | TRBV20-1 | TGCAGTGCCCCCGACAGGGCCCCCAATGAGCAGTTCTTC | CSAPDRAPNEQFF
- | TRBJ2-3 | many | TRBV30 | TGTGCCTGGACCATCCAGCGGACGCAGTATTTT | CAWTIQRTQYF
- | TRBJ2-2 | - | TRBV10-3 | TGTGCCATCAGTGCCTGGGACGGCGGGGAGCTGTTTTTT | CAISAWDGGELFF
TRBD1 | TRBJ2-7 | - | TRBV29-1 | TGCAGCGTTGAGACCGGACAGGGGGCCTACGAGCAGTACTTC | CSVETGQGAYEQYF
TRBD1 | TRBJ2-1 | many | TRBV7-2 | TGTGCCAGCAGCTTAGCGGGGACAGGGATCAATGAGCAGTTCTTC | CASSLAGTGINEQFF
- | TRBJ2-3 | few | TRBV7-9 | TGTGCCAGCAGCACAGGGAGCACAGATACGCAGTATTTT | CASSTGSTDTQYF
TRBD2 | TRBJ2-1 | few | TRBV5-1 | TGCGCCAGCGAGACTAGCGGGGGTGGTAGTGAGCAGTTCTTC | CASETSGGGSEQFF
- | TRBJ1-4 | - | TRBV5-4 | TGTGCCAGCAGCTATCAGGCAACTAATGAAAAACTGTTTTTT | CASSYQATNEKLFF
- | TRBJ2-5 | many | TRBV5-5 | TGTGCCAGCAGCTTCTCTCAAGAGACCCAGTACTTC | CASSFSQETQYF
- | TRBJ2-1 | many | TRBV11-3 | TGTGCCAGCAGCTTAGGTCAGGGTGGGTTCAATGAGCAGTTCTTC | CASSLGQGGFNEQFF
TRBD1 | TRBJ1-1 | many | TRBV29-1 | TGCAGCGTTCGACAGGGGGCTGAAGCTTTCTTT | CSVRQGAEAFF
- | TRBJ1-5 | many | TRBV6-1 | TGTGCCAGCAGTGAAGTGCCGAATCAGCCCCAGCATTTT | CASSEVPNQPQHF
- | TRBJ1-1 | - | TRBV9 | TGTGCCAGCACCGAGGGCGCCAAGAACACTGAAGCTTTCTTT | CASTEGAKNTEAFF
- | TRBJ2-7 | many | TRBV6-5 | TGTGCCAGCAGTTACTCCGGCAGCCAAACGGGCGACGAGCAGTACTTC | CASSYSGSQTGDEQYF
- | TRBJ2-5 | many | TRBV10-1 | TGCGCCAGCAGTGGTGGAGTGGCGGGTGGAGAGACCCAGTACTTC | CASSGGVAGGETQYF
- | TRBJ1-5 | many | TRBV30 | TGTGCCTGGAACGGACGGTATAGCAATCAGCCCCAGCATTTT | CAWNGRYSNQPQHF
- | TRBJ2-2 | - | TRBV30 | TGTGCCTGGAGTGGGGGAGCCGGGGAGCTGTTTTTT | CAWSGGAGELFF
TRBD2 | TRBJ2-1 | many | TRBV12-3/TRBV12-4 | TGTGCCAGCAACCTGGGGGGGACTAACTACAATGAGCAGTTCTTC | CASNLGGTNYNEQFF
- | TRBJ1-2 | few | TRBV9 | TGTGCCAGCAGCCTAAATAATGGCTACACCTTC | CASSLNNGYTF
- | TRBJ2-2 | many | TRBV29-1 | TGCAGCGTTTGGGGGGACACCGGGGAGCTGTTTTTT | CSVWGDTGELFF
- | TRBJ1-4 | many | TRBV29-1 | TGCAGCGTACGACTAGGGGTCGATGAAAAACTGTTTTTT | CSVRLGVDEKLFF
TRBD2 | TRBJ2-7 | few | TRBV3-1 | TGTGCCAGCAGCCGAGGACTAGCGGGGGCGGGCGAGCAGTACTTC | CASSRGLAGAGEQYF
TRBD2 | TRBJ2-7 | few | TRBV4-2 | TGTGCCAGCAGCCTAGGACTAGCGCGCTCCTACGAGCAGTACTTC | CASSLGLARSYEQYF
TRBD2 | TRBJ2-7 | many | TRBV4-2 | TGTGCCAGCAGCCAAGGGGGACTAGGGTACGAGCAGTACTTC | CASSQGGLGYEQYF
- | TRBJ2-5 | few | TRBV2 | TGTGCCAGCAGTGAACTCGGGGGAGAGACCCAGTACTTC | CASSELGGETQYF
- | TRBJ1-1 | many | TRBV7-9 | TGTGCCAGCAGCTCGAACACTGAAGCTTTCTTT | CASSSNTEAFF
- | TRBJ2-7 | many | TRBV12-3/TRBV12-4 | TGTGCCAGCAGTCGCCCAGATGGACTGCTCGGAAAGCAGTACTTC | CASSRPDGLLGKQYF
- | TRBJ2-3 | many | TRBV7-2 | TGTGCCAGCAGCTTAGATTGGAGCACAGATACGCAGTATTTT | CASSLDWSTDTQYF
- | TRBJ2-5 | many | TRBV20-1 | TGCAGTGCTACCAGGGGCGGGGGTGAGACCCAGTACTTC | CSATRGGGETQYF
- | TRBJ1-1 | many | TRBV18 | TGTGCCAGCTCATCCCCCTCTACACAAAAGAACACTGAAGCTTTCTTT | CASSSPSTQKNTEAFF